The present T cell receptor (beta chain) was sequenced within a study of T cell responses to AZD1222 COVID-19 vaccine. Study as a whole: The study pooled second doses at about 4 or about 12 weeks. The study, taken as a whole, reports: Clonal diversity was possibly underestimated, and white British individuals and females predominated among donors. Per reports, nearly half of all spike-specific TCRs target regions that are unmutated in variants. The CD4 TCRs associated with vaccination extended across spike and predominated at 160-218 and 743-854.

V was trimmed by 2 bases and J by 3 bases, leaving 9 bases between them. The CDR3 consists of 13 residues. Germline V lookup: CDR1 SGHRS, CDR2 YFSETQ. Using immunoSEQ multiplex PCR, the repertoire was profiled, and TCRdb retains in-frame clones only, with some absent. The table has about 140,000 clones, roughly 92% seen once. About this clone: Its antigen is unidentified.

The chain employs TRBV5-1 and TRBJ2-7; a weak D match, TRBD2 (6 bases). The receptor comes from an adult in good health. The sequencing here drew on peripheral blood, taken on day 0 of AZD1222 vaccination. The CDR3 DNA reads TGCGCCAGCAGCTTCGGGGGTGGCTACGAGCAGTACTTC. This translates into CASSFGGGYEQYF.